The 29 T cell receptor beta chains below were found in one sample sequenced in a study of regulatory T cells in long-lasting Graves disease. Building the TCR beta libraries relied on iRepertoire HTBI primers, and CDR3 regions underwent Arm-PCR. Via MiXCR, TCRdb re-called the multiplex PCR reads, giving one row per CDR3 protein. Of roughly 360,000 distinct CDR3 sequences listed, roughly 24% are singletons. This sample's time point: persistent/refractory GD, antithyroid drugs over 5 years with positive TRAb. PBMCs provided the RNA from which the TCR library was made. The sample was peripheral blood mononuclear cells (PBMCs), taken when the disease was refractory, from a patient treated with antithyroid drugs. The source of these receptors is a woman in her thirties or forties with Graves disease.

The V gene is TRBV20-1, the J gene TRBJ2-7, with TRBD1 identical over 7 bases. The germline V gene encodes CDR1 DFQATT and CDR2 SNEGSKA (reference sequence). The CDR3 has 14 residues. Trimming removed 6 bases from V and 2 bases from J; junction bases left unmatched: 10. CDR3 bases: TGCAGTGCCGAATCGGGGACAGCCGCCTACGAGCAGTACTTC. It yields the protein CSAESGTAAYEQYF.

This clonotype was recorded many times. The V gene is TRBV20-1, the J gene TRBJ2-7; 11 bases are shared with TRBD1. The germline CDR1 and CDR2 sequences are DFQATT and SNEGSKA (reference sequence). J lost 6 bases, V lost 3 bases, and 13 bases had no gene match. This CDR3 spans 16 amino acids. For the CDR3, the DNA is TGCAGTGCTAGGGGTCCCCGGGACAGGGGGATAGGCGAGCAGTACTTC. Encoded protein: CSARGPRDRGIGEQYF.

This clonotype came up a few times. One base separates it from a far larger clone, so it is likely a read error. The gene calls are TRBV28 and TRBJ2-2; maybe TRBD2 (5 bases). Germline lookup yields CDR1 MDHEN and CDR2 SYDVKM. The CDR3 consists of 12 residues. The CDR3 loop is CASSLVAGELLF. As DNA, the CDR3 is TGTGCCAGCAGTTTAGTCGCCGGGGAGCTGCTTTTT.

CDR3 in DNA: TGTGCCACCAGCCAGCGCAATACGCAGTATTTT. Its protein product is CATSQRNTQYF. The gene calls are TRBV15 and TRBJ2-3, with D unresolved. Germline V gene sequence: CDR1 LNHNV, CDR2 YYDKDF (reference sequence). V was shortened by 5 bases and J by 7 bases, with 7 bases between the two germline ends. This CDR3 region has 11 residues. Filled out from reference TRBV15 and TRBJ2-3, the complete variable domain reads DAMVIQNPRYQVTQFGKPVTLSCSQTLNHNVMYWYQQKSSQAPKLLFHYYDKDFNNEADTPDNFQSRRPNTSFCFLDIRSPGLGDTAMYLCATSQRNTQYFGPGTRLTVL.

There are a few counts of this clonotype. The CDR3 nucleotides read TGCAGTGCTATAGGGACTGCGAAATCCTACGAGCAGTACTTC. Translating it yields CSAIGTAKSYEQYF. The rearrangement uses TRBV20-1 and TRBJ2-7; maybe TRBD2 (6 bases). The length of the CDR3 is 14 residues. Trimming took 4 bases from V and 1 from J, leaving 14 bases between them. Germline CDR1 and CDR2: DFQATT and SNEGSKA (reference sequence).

Many counts were recorded for this clonotype. This chain links TRBV2 with TRBJ2-2; tentative D call: TRBD1 (6 bases). V was cut by 5 bases and J by 6 bases, with 10 bases left in between. Germline V gives CDR1 SNHLY, CDR2 FYNNEI. This CDR3 is 13 amino acids long. In DNA form, the CDR3 reads TGTGCCAGCAGTTTCACAGGGTCCGGGGAGCTGTTTTTT. It is translated as CASSFTGSGELFF. Drawing the rest from reference TRBV2 and TRBJ2-2, the complete variable domain is EPEVTQTPSHQVTQMGQEVILRCVPISNHLYFYWYRQILGQKVEFLVSFYNNEISEKSEIFDDQFSVERPDGSNFTLKIRSTKLEDSAMYFCASSFTGSGELFFGEGSRLTVL.

The table lists this clonotype with many counts. This rearrangement joins TRBV28 to TRBJ2-6; 7 bases are shared with TRBD1. Germline V lookup: CDR1 MDHEN, CDR2 SYDVKM. This CDR3 is built from 16 residues. V lost 5 bases and J lost 2; bases outside the gene matches: 6. The DNA for the CDR3 is TGTGCCAGCAGTCCCCCCGACAGGGCTGGGGCCAACGTCCTGACTTTC. It encodes CASSPPDRAGANVLTF.

This chain connects TRBV18 to TRBJ2-2; no definite D call. V was clipped by 2 bases and J by 13 bases, with 8 bases between them. The CDR3 is 11 residues long. CDR1 KGHSH and CDR2 LQKENI come from the germline V gene. CDR3 amino acids: CASSPGLLLFF. The CDR3 nucleotides are TGTGCCAGCTCACCAGGGCTCCTGCTGTTTTTT.

This clonotype was detected many times. This sequence joins TRBV6-1 and TRBJ1-5; D is undetermined. The CDR3 extends over 13 amino acids. CDR1 MNHNS and CDR2 SASEGT come from the germline V gene. V lost 3 bases and J lost 3, with 6 bases in between. CDR3 protein: CASSDTFNQPQHF. The CDR3 coding sequence is TGTGCCAGCAGTGATACCTTCAATCAGCCCCAGCATTTT.

This clonotype was seen ten or more times. The chain joins TRBV28 to TRBJ2-7; D is possibly TRBD1 (6 bases). Trimming shortened V by 5 bases and J by 4 bases, and 15 bases separated the two germline ends. Germline-derived CDR1 and CDR2 are MDHEN and SYDVKM. The CDR3 has 14 amino acids. The CDR3: CASSPGTIPYEQYF. CDR3 DNA: TGTGCCAGCAGTCCGGGGACAATCCCTTACGAGCAGTACTTC.

The sample holds many counts of this clonotype. CDR3 in amino acids: CASSPGQRNGYTF. DNA of the CDR3: TGTGCCAGCAGTCCGGGACAGAGGAATGGCTACACCTTC. The chain links TRBV28 to TRBJ1-2; 7 positions match TRBD1. Germline CDR1 and CDR2: MDHEN and SYDVKM. Losses at the gene ends were 5 bases for V and 6 bases for J; bases not matched to a gene: 6. CDR3 size: 13 residues.

This chain connects TRBV7-9 to TRBJ2-2; maybe TRBD2 (5 bases). The V gene's germline CDR1 is SEHNR and CDR2 FQNEAQ (reference sequence). The V and J ends lost 7 bases and 2 bases respectively, with 11 bases between them. This CDR3 has 14 residues. Here the CDR3 reads CASNPGINTGELFF. The CDR3 DNA is TGTGCCAGCAACCCCGGGATTAACACCGGGGAGCTGTTTTTT.

The chain joins TRBV6-1 to TRBJ1-5; D not certain. CDR3 length equals 13 residues. V was cut by 6 bases and J by 1 base, with 7 bases left in between. CDR1 and CDR2 from the germline V gene are MNHNS and SASEGT. Here the CDR3 reads CASRKESNQPQHF. DNA of the CDR3: TGTGCCAGCAGAAAGGAGAGCAATCAGCCCCAGCATTTT.

The chain links TRBV2 to TRBJ2-6, with D hard to call. Germline CDR1 is SNHLY and CDR2 is FYNNEI. The V and J ends lost 8 bases and 4 bases respectively, with 12 bases between them. The CDR3 is 14 residues long. This chain's CDR3 is CASGTPPGANVLTF. As DNA, the CDR3 is TGTGCCAGCGGAACCCCCCCGGGGGCCAACGTCCTGACTTTC. The full variable domain, in which reference TRBV2 and TRBJ2-6 provide the parts outside the CDR3, is EPEVTQTPSHQVTQMGQEVILRCVPISNHLYFYWYRQILGQKVEFLVSFYNNEISEKSEIFDDQFSVERPDGSNFTLKIRSTKLEDSAMYFCASGTPPGANVLTFGAGSRLTVL.

V gene TRBV7-9 combines with J gene TRBJ1-3, with D unresolved. Trimming cost V 1 base and J 3 bases, with 7 bases left between them. This CDR3 contains 14 residues. Germline values: CDR1 SEHNR, CDR2 FQNEAQ (reference sequence). CDR3 coding DNA: TGTGCCAGCAGCTTAGATTCCTATGGAAACACCATATATTTT. Encoded protein: CASSLDSYGNTIYF.

For this clonotype: A junction boundary mismatches the germline segment, possibly from a read error. This chain connects TRBV29-1 to TRBJ2-5; the D gene is possibly TRBD2 (6 bases). The CDR3 extends over 14 amino acids. Per germline, CDR1 SQVTM and CDR2 ANQGSEA. This CDR3 reads CSVGLNSFQETRYF. In DNA, the CDR3 is TGCAGCGTCGGACTAAACAGCTTTCAAGAGACCCGGTACTTC. Full variable domain (remainder filled in from reference TRBV29-1 and TRBJ2-5): SAVISQKPSRDICQRGTSLTIQCQVDSQVTMMFWYRQQPGQSLTLIATANQGSEATYESGFVIDKFPISRPNLTFSTLTVSNMSPEDSSIYLCSVGLNSFQETRYFGPGTRLLVL.

This clonotype was seen repeatedly, ten times or more. The chain joins TRBV20-1 to TRBJ2-7; a weak D match, TRBD1 (7 bases). CDR3 length: 14 amino acids. The V gene lost 0 bases and the J gene lost 3 bases, with 12 bases spanning the gap. Germline CDR1 reads DFQATT; CDR2 reads SNEGSKA (reference sequence). In nucleotides, the CDR3 is TGCAGTGCTAGAGACAGGGGGGCCTTCTACGAGCAGTACTTC. Protein product: CSARDRGAFYEQYF.

This clonotype was observed many times. The V call is TRBV6-1, the J call TRBJ2-7; the match to TRBD2 covers 14 bases. The CDR3 totals 16 residues. Germline CDR1 MNHNS, CDR2 SASEGT. The V and J ends lost 7 bases and 3 bases, in that order; junction bases with no gene match: 8. CDR3 residues: CASTLSGTSGSYEQYF. The CDR3 nucleotides read TGTGCCAGCACCCTAAGTGGGACTAGCGGGAGCTACGAGCAGTACTTC.

In this sample, this clonotype turned up a few times. The CDR3 sequence is CASMGLGGTGELFF. In nucleotides, the CDR3 is TGTGCCAGCATGGGACTGGGTGGCACCGGGGAGCTGTTTTTT. The J gene is TRBJ2-2, the V gene TRBV2; D is perhaps TRBD2 (6 bases). This CDR3 has 14 residues. V lost 7 bases, J lost 4 bases, and 13 bases lay in between. From germline, CDR1 is SNHLY and CDR2 FYNNEI.

The chain uses TRBV14 and TRBJ1-4, with D perhaps matching TRBD1 (5 bases). The V end lost 6 bases, the J end lost 4 bases, and 12 bases lay between the germline ends. Germline CDR1 reads SGHDN; CDR2 reads FVKESK. The CDR3 length is 14 residues. CDR3 DNA sequence: TGTGCCAGCAGGCCTCGGGGGTTTAATGAAAAACTGTTTTTT. Translated, it gives CASRPRGFNEKLFF.

Ten or more counts support this clonotype. The gene calls are TRBV12-3 or TRBV12-4 and TRBJ1-3; the D is unclear. Between the trimmed V and J ends, which lost 5 bases and 4 bases, there was a span of 3 bases. This CDR3 has 11 amino acids. DNA of the CDR3: TGTGCCAGCAGTCTGGGAAACACCATATATTTT. Translated: CASSLGNTIYF.

This clonotype has a count of ten or more. The V call is TRBV28, the J call TRBJ2-7; TRBD1 might be the D (6 bases). The ends were cut back, 5 bases at V and 0 bases at J, with 11 bases in the middle. This CDR3 contains 14 residues. Germline assignment: CDR1 MDHEN and CDR2 SYDVKM. The DNA for the CDR3 is TGTGCCAGCAGTATAGGGGGTCTCTCCTACGAGCAGTACTTC. This gives the protein CASSIGGLSYEQYF.

This clonotype was picked up many times. The chain carries TRBV7-8 and TRBJ1-5; 8 nucleotides match TRBD1. The V gene end was trimmed by 9 bases and the J gene end by 4 bases; junction bases not matched to a gene: 8. Per germline, CDR1 SGHVS and CDR2 FQNEAQ. This CDR3 is built from 14 residues. For the CDR3, the DNA is TGTGCCAGTCAGGGGGCGCTCGGAAATCAGCCCCAGCATTTT. Residues: CASQGALGNQPQHF.

Turning to this clonotype: A read error may account for a junction end that differs from germline. V is TRBV28 and J is TRBJ2-5; tentatively, D is TRBD1 or TRBD2 (5 bases each). CDR1 MDHEN and CDR2 SYDVKM come from the germline V gene. The CDR3 spans 14 residues. The CDR3 loop reads CASNWGRPQETQHF. CDR3 nucleotides: TGTGCCAGCAATTGGGGACGGCCACAAGAGACCCAGCACTTC.

J is TRBJ2-1 and V is TRBV24-1, with TRBD2 matching over 12 bases. The CDR3 has 18 residues. Trimming removed 3 bases from V and 3 bases from J; junction bases left unmatched: 8. From germline, CDR1 is KGHDR and CDR2 SFDVKD. The CDR3 protein is CATSDHTGTSGFYNEQFF. The CDR3 bases are TGTGCCACCAGTGATCACACCGGGACTAGCGGGTTCTACAATGAGCAGTTCTTC.

In its sample, this clonotype was seen once. V usage is TRBV4-2 and J usage is TRBJ1-1; D is undetermined. This CDR3 spans 14 amino acids. The V and J ends lost 0 bases and 1 base respectively, with 6 bases between them. The germline gives CDR1 LGHNA, CDR2 YNFKEQ. As DNA, the CDR3 is TGTGCCAGCAGCCAAGACACCGCGAACACTGAAGCTTTCTTT. It yields the protein CASSQDTANTEAFF.

The chain couples TRBV28 to TRBJ1-2; weak D call: TRBD1 (6 bases). Germline V gives CDR1 MDHEN, CDR2 SYDVKM. The ends were cut back, 1 base at V and 12 bases at J, with 12 bases in the middle. CDR3 length equals 12 residues. CDR3 nucleotides: TGTGCCAGCAGTTTATATGGGGGCCATAACACCTTC. As protein: CASSLYGGHNTF.

The chain employs TRBV27 and TRBJ1-1, with 7 positions matching TRBD1. Germline values: CDR1 MNHEY, CDR2 SMNVEV (reference sequence). Trimming at V came to 6 bases and at J to 0 bases, leaving 7 bases not matched to a gene. The CDR3 loop spans 15 amino acids. The CDR3 coding sequence is TGTGCCAGCAGCACCCTCAGGGGGTTGAACACTGAAGCTTTCTTT. It yields the protein CASSTLRGLNTEAFF.

This clonotype was seen at least ten times. The chain combines TRBV6-5 with TRBJ1-3; TRBD1 might be the D (5 bases). This CDR3 comprises 17 residues. V was trimmed by 0 bases and J by 0 bases, leaving 12 bases between them. Germline V CDR1 and CDR2: MNHEY, SVGAGI. CDR3 sequence: CASSYSGVLDSGNTIYF. As DNA, the CDR3 is TGTGCCAGCAGTTACTCGGGGGTTCTCGACTCTGGAAACACCATATATTTT.